What follows is one T cell receptor (beta chain) and its context. As handled by the study authors: Nucleated cell counts were estimated from reference gene primer amplification. TCRdb's table, derived via immunoSEQ multiplex PCR, lists solely in-frame clones and lacks some. V and J calls and clone size are given by that table; D and trimming were obtained from the DNA. The data contain 400,000 to 500,000 clones, around nine tenths of them seen just once; the ten biggest clones take up around 1.5%. The data are from a study of blood T cell repertoires in COVID-19. Study context: Specimens from acute and convalescent COVID-19 originated in the United States, Italy and Spain. From T cells, B-cell-depleted T cells, or PBMCs came the material, which was cDNA or gDNA.

Exposed volunteers were people who met a COVID-19 case within 2 weeks before study entry. The V gene end was trimmed by 4 bases and the J gene end by 2 bases; junction bases not matched to a gene: 9. The germline CDR1 and CDR2 sequences are SGHVS and FNYEAQ. The CDR3 spans 16 residues. Sequenced sample: PBMCs or T cells enriched from blood (not recorded which). This chain links TRBV7-6 with TRBJ2-5, with 8 bases that match TRBD1. The TCR comes from a young woman who had been exposed to COVID-19. CDR3 bases: TGTGCCAGCAGCTCCCCGACAGGGGAAAGACAAGAGACCCAGTACTTC. Amino acid sequence: CASSSPTGERQETQYF.